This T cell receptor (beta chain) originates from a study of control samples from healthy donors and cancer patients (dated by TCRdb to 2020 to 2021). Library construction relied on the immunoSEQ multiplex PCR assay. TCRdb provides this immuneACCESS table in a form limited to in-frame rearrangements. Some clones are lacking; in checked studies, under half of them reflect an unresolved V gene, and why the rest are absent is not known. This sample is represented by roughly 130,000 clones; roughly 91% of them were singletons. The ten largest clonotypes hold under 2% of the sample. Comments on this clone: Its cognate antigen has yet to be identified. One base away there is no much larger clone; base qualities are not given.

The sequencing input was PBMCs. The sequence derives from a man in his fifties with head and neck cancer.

The CDR3: CASSGGLARSSYNEQFF. Read as DNA, the sequence is TGTGCCAGCAGCGGGGGACTAGCGAGAAGCTCCTACAATGAGCAGTTCTTC. The sequence links TRBV5-4 to TRBJ2-1; a stretch of 10 junction bases matches TRBD2. The CDR3 measures 17 amino acids from cysteine to phenylalanine. The DNA shown is the 51-base CDR3, in frame from base 1. The germline V gene (reference sequence) sets CDR1 to SGHNT and CDR2 to YYREEE. Trimming takes 4 bases off V and 0 bases off J; junction bases not matched to a gene: 7.